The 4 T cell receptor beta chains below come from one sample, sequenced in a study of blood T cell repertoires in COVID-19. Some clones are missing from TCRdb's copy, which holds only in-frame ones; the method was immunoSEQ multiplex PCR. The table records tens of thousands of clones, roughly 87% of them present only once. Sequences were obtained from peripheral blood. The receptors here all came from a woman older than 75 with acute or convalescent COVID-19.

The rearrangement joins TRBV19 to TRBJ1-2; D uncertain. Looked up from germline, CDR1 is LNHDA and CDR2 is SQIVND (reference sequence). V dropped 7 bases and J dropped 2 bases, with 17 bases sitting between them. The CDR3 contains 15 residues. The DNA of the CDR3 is TGTGCCAGTACTAAAGTCGCCGTGGAGAACTATGGCTACACCTTC. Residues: CASTKVAVENYGYTF.

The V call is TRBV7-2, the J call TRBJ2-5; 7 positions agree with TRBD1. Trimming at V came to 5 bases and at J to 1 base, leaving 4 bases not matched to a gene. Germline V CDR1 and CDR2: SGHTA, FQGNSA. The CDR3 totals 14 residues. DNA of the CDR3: TGTGCCAGCAGCCCGGACAGGTCCCAAGAGACCCAGTACTTC. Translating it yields CASSPDRSQETQYF.

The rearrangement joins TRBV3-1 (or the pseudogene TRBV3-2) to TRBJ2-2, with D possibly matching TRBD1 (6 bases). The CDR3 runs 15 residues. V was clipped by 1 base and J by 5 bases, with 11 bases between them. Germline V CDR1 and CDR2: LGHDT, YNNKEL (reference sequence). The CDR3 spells CASSQARGRTGELFF. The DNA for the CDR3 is TGTGCCAGCAGCCAAGCCAGGGGCCGGACCGGGGAGCTGTTTTTT.

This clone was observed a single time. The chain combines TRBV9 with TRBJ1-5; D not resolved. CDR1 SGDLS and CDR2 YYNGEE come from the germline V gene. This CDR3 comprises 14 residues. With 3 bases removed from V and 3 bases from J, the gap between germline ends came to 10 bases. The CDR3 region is CASSEDGYNQPQHF. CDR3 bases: TGTGCCAGCAGCGAAGACGGGTACAATCAGCCCCAGCATTTT.